A single sample gave rise to the 25 T cell receptor beta chains below, sequenced in a study of CD8 T cells in Susac syndrome. Random hexamers primed reverse transcription of about 0.45 to 1 ug RNA. TCRdb passed the immunoSEQ multiplex PCR reads through MiXCR, listing each CDR3 protein once. Of about 200,000 distinct CDR3 sequences listed, 90% to 96% were seen once; the top ten hold 0.093%. Sequenced: CD4+ T cells from PBMCs. These receptors all come from a human donor with multiple sclerosis.

The V and J genes are TRBV12-3 or TRBV12-4 and TRBJ1-2, with D perhaps matching TRBD1 (5 bases). V was shortened by 6 bases and J by 7 bases, with 12 bases between the two germline ends. The CDR3 has 12 residues. The CDR3 DNA follows: TGTGCCAGCAGACAGCCGGGGGGTGGCTACACCTTC. This sequence encodes CASRQPGGGYTF.

The V and J genes are TRBV24-1 and TRBJ2-2, with TRBD1 matching over 7 bases. CDR1 is KGHDR and CDR2 is SFDVKD in the germline V gene. The CDR3 sequence is 16 residues long. The ends lost 4 bases at V and 1 base at J; junction bases unmatched: 5. The CDR3 spells CATSDPRTGNTGELFF. The CDR3 DNA follows: TGTGCCACCAGTGACCCCCGGACAGGGAACACCGGGGAGCTGTTTTTT.

This chain connects TRBV29-1 to TRBJ2-3; D call uncertain. V was shortened by 1 base and J by 2 bases, with 7 bases between the two germline ends. The CDR3 loop spans 13 amino acids. CDR1 SQVTM and CDR2 ANQGSEA come from the germline V gene. CDR3 sequence: CSVEGAHTDTQYF. CDR3 in DNA: TGCAGCGTTGAAGGCGCCCACACAGATACGCAGTATTTT.

The chain carries TRBV5-4 and TRBJ1-2; tentatively, D is TRBD1 (6 bases). V was trimmed by 5 bases and J by 3 bases, leaving 14 bases between them. From germline, CDR1 is SGHNT and CDR2 YYREEE (reference sequence). The CDR3 is 14 residues long. This chain's CDR3 is CASRLTGKDYGYTF. The CDR3 DNA follows: TGTGCCAGCAGATTAACAGGGAAGGACTATGGCTACACCTTC.

The chain has TRBV20-1 and TRBJ1-2; D not certain. V was cut by 2 bases and J by 5 bases, with 18 bases left in between. CDR1 and CDR2 from the germline V gene are DFQATT and SNEGSKA (reference sequence). The CDR3 totals 15 residues. The CDR3 is CSARLGGSNPYGYTF. The CDR3 nucleotides read TGCAGTGCTAGACTCGGAGGCTCAAACCCATATGGCTACACCTTC.

CDR3 sequence: CASSDFQGQRDEKLFF. The CDR3 nucleotides read TGTGCCAGCAGCGACTTCCAGGGACAGCGCGATGAAAAACTGTTTTTT. The chain uses TRBV21-1 and TRBJ1-4; the DNA was not compared with TRBD1, the D call given in the table. TRBV21-1 is annotated as a pseudogene. The CDR3 contains 16 residues.

The chain carries TRBV29-1 and TRBJ2-5, with D unclear. This CDR3 has 11 residues. Germline V gene lookup returns CDR1 SQVTM and CDR2 ANQGSEA. Trimming took off 5 bases at V and 5 bases at J, with 9 bases between the two ends. For the CDR3, the DNA is TGCAGCGTTAAAAGGTCGGAGACCCAGTACTTC. This gives the protein CSVKRSETQYF.

The rearrangement uses TRBV29-1 and TRBJ2-2; unclear D gene. This CDR3 has 11 residues. Germline values: CDR1 SQVTM, CDR2 ANQGSEA. V dropped 7 bases and J dropped 2 bases, with 5 bases sitting between them. The CDR3 bases are TGCAGCGCCAGTAACACCGGGGAGCTGTTTTTT. This codes for CSASNTGELFF.

The J gene is TRBJ2-3, the V gene TRBV25-1; D gene uncertain. The V and J ends lost 5 bases and 7 bases respectively, with 4 bases between them. Germline CDR1 and CDR2: MGHDK and SYGVNS. The CDR3 extends over 10 amino acids. CDR3 DNA: TGTGCCAGCAGTTGGAATACGCAGTATTTT. Protein product: CASSWNTQYF.

The V and J genes are TRBV18 and TRBJ2-4, with D perhaps TRBD2 (5 bases). Germline loops: CDR1 KGHSH, CDR2 LQKENI. The V end lost 3 bases, the J end lost 3 bases, and 12 bases lay between the germline ends. CDR3 length: 15 residues. CDR3 sequence (DNA): TGTGCCAGCTCACCTCCACTGGACTTCAAAAACATTCAGTACTTC. It codes for CASSPPLDFKNIQYF.

V usage is TRBV29-1 and J usage is TRBJ2-5; 10 bases line up with TRBD2. Germline loops: CDR1 SQVTM, CDR2 ANQGSEA. The CDR3 totals 14 residues. The CDR3 loop is CSVQGLAVQETQYF. In nucleotides, the CDR3 is TGCAGTGTCCAAGGACTAGCGGTCCAAGAGACCCAGTACTTC.

V is TRBV12-3 or TRBV12-4 and J is TRBJ2-5, with 8 bases matching TRBD2. Trimming at V came to 7 bases and at J to 3 bases, leaving 4 bases not matched to a gene. The length of the CDR3 is 13 residues. CDR3: CASTPGGEETQYF. CDR3 coding DNA: TGTGCCAGCACCCCGGGGGGGGAAGAGACCCAGTACTTC.

This clonotype was seen more than once but under ten times. V usage is TRBV2 and J usage is TRBJ2-6, with 8 bases that match TRBD1. CDR1 SNHLY and CDR2 FYNNEI come from the germline V gene. The CDR3 has 16 residues. V trimming: 9 bases; J trimming: 0 bases; junction bases outside the gene matches: 7. This CDR3 is CASSRTGLSGANVLTF. Written as DNA, the CDR3 is TGTGCCAGTTCGAGGACAGGGCTCTCTGGGGCCAACGTCCTGACTTTC.

The chain has TRBV3-1 and TRBJ1-5; the D gene is possibly TRBD1 (5 bases). The CDR3 sequence is 13 residues long. Trimming stripped 6 bases from V and 7 bases from J, with 13 bases between. The germline V gene has CDR1 LGHDT and CDR2 YNNKEL (reference sequence). This CDR3 reads CASSRLGAQPQHF. CDR3 sequence (DNA): TGTGCCAGCAGTCGACTCGGGGCGCAGCCCCAGCATTTT.

The CDR3 is CASSSQGADTEAFF. CDR3 nucleotide sequence: TGTGCCAGCAGCTCCCAGGGGGCGGACACTGAAGCTTTCTTT. This rearrangement joins TRBV7-2 to TRBJ1-1; TRBD1 aligns across 8 bases. Germline V lookup: CDR1 SGHTA, CDR2 FQGNSA. V lost 4 bases to trimming and J lost 3 bases; unmatched junction nucleotides: 4. The CDR3 covers 14 residues.

The rearrangement links TRBV24-1 to TRBJ2-1; D is undetermined. Per germline, CDR1 KGHDR and CDR2 SFDVKD. The CDR3 is 11 residues long. Between the trimmed V and J ends, which lost 2 bases and 5 bases, there was a span of 0 bases. CDR3 DNA sequence: TGTGCCACCAGTGATTACAATGAGCAGTTCTTC. This encodes CATSDYNEQFF.

This sequence joins TRBV30 and TRBJ2-2, with D hard to call. From germline, CDR1 is GTSNPN and CDR2 SVGIG (reference sequence). The germline V and J ends were trimmed by 0 bases and 2 bases, with 10 bases remaining between them. The CDR3 has 15 residues. The CDR3 loop reads CAWSVYRGNTGELFF. CDR3 nucleotides: TGTGCCTGGAGTGTGTATCGAGGAAACACCGGGGAGCTGTTTTTT.

The chain couples TRBV28 to TRBJ2-6, with unresolved D. Germline V CDR1 and CDR2: MDHEN, SYDVKM. The CDR3 has 15 residues. Trimming took off 6 bases at V and 2 bases at J, with 11 bases between the two ends. The CDR3 loop reads CASSPPSPGANVLTF. CDR3 nucleotide sequence: TGTGCCAGCAGCCCTCCTTCCCCTGGGGCCAACGTCCTGACTTTC.

The CDR3 coding sequence is TGCAGTGCTAGAACGGGGGCTGGTGATTCACCCCTCCACTTT. Protein sequence: CSARTGAGDSPLHF. The V call is TRBV20-1, the J call TRBJ1-6; tentative D call: TRBD1 (6 bases). Germline V CDR1 and CDR2: DFQATT, SNEGSKA (reference sequence). V was cut by 2 bases and J by 8 bases, with 13 bases left in between. CDR3 size: 14 residues.

The J gene is TRBJ2-2, the V gene TRBV20-1, with D possibly TRBD2 on 6 matching bases. There are 17 residues in the CDR3. V was cut by 0 bases and J by 2 bases, with 16 bases left in between. Germline CDR1 reads DFQATT; CDR2 reads SNEGSKA (reference sequence). CDR3 DNA sequence: TGCAGTGCTAGAGATCCGGACTACCGAGCAAACACCGGGGAGCTGTTTTTT. It encodes CSARDPDYRANTGELFF.

The genes are TRBV7-3 and TRBJ2-5; a possible D gene is TRBD2 (6 bases). CDR3 length: 15 amino acids. Germline-derived CDR1 and CDR2 are SGHTA and FQGTGA. V was cut by 2 bases and J by 5 bases, with 15 bases left in between. Written as DNA, the CDR3 is TGTGCCAGCAGCTTAGGGCAGGGAGGCAAGGAGACCCAGTACTTC. As protein: CASSLGQGGKETQYF. The whole variable domain, remainder taken from reference TRBV7-3 and TRBJ2-5, is GAGVSQTPSNKVTEKGKYVELRCDPISGHTALYWYRQSLGQGPEFLIYFQGTGAADDSGLPNDRFFAVRPEGSVSTLKIQRTERGDSAVYLCASSLGQGGKETQYFGPGTRLLVL.

The chain employs TRBV6-5 and TRBJ1-1, with D perhaps TRBD1 (5 bases). Germline loops: CDR1 MNHEY, CDR2 SVGAGI. The germline V and J ends were trimmed by 7 bases and 1 base, with 13 bases remaining between them. This CDR3 comprises 14 residues. CDR3 loop: CASTLHQGNTEAFF. As DNA, the CDR3 is TGTGCCAGCACGTTGCATCAGGGGAACACTGAAGCTTTCTTT.

The genes are TRBV30 and TRBJ2-1; 7 bases line up with TRBD1. The CDR3 length is 13 residues. CDR1 and CDR2 from the germline V gene are GTSNPN and SVGIG (reference sequence). V lost 5 bases, J lost 9 bases, and 10 bases stayed unmatched. CDR3 sequence reads: CAWGLMQGVEQFF. The CDR3 DNA follows: TGTGCCTGGGGACTGATGCAGGGGGTTGAGCAGTTCTTC.

V gene TRBV20-1 combines with J gene TRBJ2-5, with D tentatively TRBD2 (5 bases). Germline V gene data show CDR1 as DFQATT and CDR2 as SNEGSKA (reference sequence). V gave up 5 bases and J gave up 2 bases, with 12 bases separating them. This CDR3 region has 13 residues. The CDR3 DNA follows: TGCAGTGCTCTCGGACTCCAACAAGAGACCCAGTACTTC. Translated, it gives CSALGLQQETQYF.

Only a few counts were recorded for this clonotype. This rearrangement joins TRBV5-1 to TRBJ2-3; TRBD2 agrees at 8 bases. Unmatched junction bases numbered 9, after V lost 3 bases and J lost 3 bases. The CDR3 contains 16 residues. The germline gives CDR1 SGHRS, CDR2 YFSETQ. CDR3 sequence: CASSSGTRVRTDTQYF. CDR3 DNA sequence: TGCGCCAGCAGCTCGGGGACTAGGGTGCGAACAGATACGCAGTATTTT.